The present entry profiles one T cell receptor beta chain with its context. Its binding antigen is unknown. There are no base qualities to consult, and no much larger clone falls within one base. CDR1 and CDR2 (MNHEY, SMNVEV) derive from the germline V gene (reference sequence). V sheds 8 bases and J sheds 4 bases, leaving 18 bases between their ends. Measured from the cysteine to the phenylalanine, the CDR3 is 15 residues long. The read is trimmed to its CDR3 DNA, 45 bases read in frame from base 1. The data were taken from a study of T cell repertoires in cytomegalovirus infection (dated by TCRdb to between 2017 and 2020). Regarding the study in general: The HLA type of each donor mattered for the analysis, because public TCR beta signatures pointed to carriage of CMV infection along with the matching HLA type.

The run used an Illumina HiSeq 1500. The public reads were run again by TCRdb, first through fastp at Q25 and then through MiXCR, and only productive beta chains were kept. A single entry per CDR3 protein holds the most common genes and DNA from its merged rows. The sample table lists fewer than 300,000 distinct CDR3 sequences, about 26% of them with a count of one. 14% of the sample goes to the ten largest clones. Points the paper makes about the study in general: In the ex vivo response, HLA-C-restricted CMV-specific TCR beta clonotypes were dominant, and in two of eight donors the single most frequent clonotype came from this HLA-C-restricted group. Carriers of CMV infection plus the relevant HLA type were discriminated by the cumulative frequency of public TCR beta family members in the study cohort and in an independent roughly 400-donor cohort.

This chain joins TRBV27 to TRBJ1-5, and the D gene may be TRBD1, 6 bases matching. The origin of this receptor is a human donor in good health (CMV status not recorded). Some clones in this sample may be carry-over from other donors' samples. The sample consisted of PBMCs. The CDR3 protein: CASGGWGALNQPQHF. The DNA is as follows: TGTGCCAGCGGAGGATGGGGGGCGCTTAATCAGCCCCAGCATTTT.